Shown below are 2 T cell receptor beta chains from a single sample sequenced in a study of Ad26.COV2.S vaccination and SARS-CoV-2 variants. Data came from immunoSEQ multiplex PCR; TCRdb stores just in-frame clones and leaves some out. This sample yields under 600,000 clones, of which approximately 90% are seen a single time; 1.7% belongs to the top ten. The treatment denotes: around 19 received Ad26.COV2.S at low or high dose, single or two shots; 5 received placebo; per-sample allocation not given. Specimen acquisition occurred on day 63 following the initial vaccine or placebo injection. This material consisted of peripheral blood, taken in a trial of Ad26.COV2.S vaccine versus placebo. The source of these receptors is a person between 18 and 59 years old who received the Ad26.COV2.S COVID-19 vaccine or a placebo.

CDR3 coding DNA: TGTGCCAGCAGCTTAGGGCTGAACACCGGGGAGCTGTTTTTT. Amino acid sequence: CASSLGLNTGELFF. The rearrangement joins TRBV11-1 to TRBJ2-2; D is unclear. The germline gives CDR1 SGHAT, CDR2 FQDESV (reference sequence). The CDR3 extends over 14 amino acids. V lost 1 base, J lost 1 base, and 4 bases lay in between.

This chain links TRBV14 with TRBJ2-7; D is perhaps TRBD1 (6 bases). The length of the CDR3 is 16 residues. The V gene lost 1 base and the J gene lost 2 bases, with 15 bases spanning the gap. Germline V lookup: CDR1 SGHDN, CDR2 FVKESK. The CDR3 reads CASSQARTGFAYEQYF. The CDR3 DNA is TGTGCCAGCAGCCAAGCCCGAACAGGGTTCGCCTACGAGCAGTACTTC.